Each of the 13 T cell receptor beta chains below was sequenced from the same sample in a study of cytotoxic CD8 clonotypes in ibrutinib-treated CLL. Profiled with immunoSEQ multiplex PCR; TCRdb holds only in-frame clones, not every one. The repertoire holds hundreds of thousands of clones, with 60% to 75% as singletons. This specimen consisted of PBMCs, obtained after 24 months of ibrutinib treatment. All receptors derive from a human donor with chronic lymphocytic leukemia.

The CDR3, as DNA: TGTGCCAGCAGCCAGGGTGAAGAGTTCTTC. It yields the protein CASSQGEEFF. The rearrangement links TRBV28 to TRBJ2-1; the D gene is possibly TRBD1 (5 bases). CDR1 is MDHEN and CDR2 is SYDVKM in the germline V gene. This CDR3 comprises 10 residues. Trimming shortened V by 6 bases and J by 14 bases, and 11 bases separated the two germline ends.

The sample holds one count of this clone. The rearrangement uses TRBV28 and TRBJ2-7; D may be TRBD2 (5 bases). The CDR3 consists of 13 residues. Trimming left V 3 bases short and J 6 bases short, with 12 bases between. Germline values: CDR1 MDHEN, CDR2 SYDVKM. CDR3 nucleotides: TGTGCCAGCAGTTTCCCGTATCGGGGCGAGCAGTACTTC. It specifies CASSFPYRGEQYF.

This chain connects TRBV2 to TRBJ1-1, with D possibly TRBD1 on 6 matching bases. Trimming removed 6 bases at V and 0 bases at J, with 14 bases between. Germline V gene lookup returns CDR1 SNHLY and CDR2 FYNNEI. This CDR3 region has 15 residues. The CDR3 spells CASSTQGPLNTEAFF. Written as DNA, the CDR3 is TGTGCCAGCAGCACACAGGGTCCTTTGAACACTGAAGCTTTCTTT.

The rearrangement links TRBV11-3 to TRBJ2-2, with D possibly TRBD1 on 8 matching bases. Trimming pared 11 bases from V and 4 bases from J, leaving 14 bases between. The CDR3 is 13 amino acids. Germline CDR1 and CDR2: SGHNT and YENEEA. The CDR3 DNA reads as TGTGCCTCCGGGGGGACAGGCACCGGGGAGCTGTTTTTT. It codes for CASGGTGTGELFF.

In its sample, this clone was seen a few times. This chain connects TRBV11-2 to TRBJ2-7, with D possibly being TRBD2 (6 bases). This CDR3 is 16 amino acids long. Trimming took off 3 bases at V and 2 bases at J, with 17 bases between the two ends. From germline, CDR1 is SGHAT and CDR2 FQNNGV. CDR3 sequence (DNA): TGTGCCAGCAGCTTGGCTGTCGGGGGAAGCCCCTACGAGCAGTACTTC. It specifies CASSLAVGGSPYEQYF.

The chain uses TRBV30 and TRBJ2-5, with D hard to call. The CDR3 sequence is 15 residues long. Between the trimmed V and J ends, which lost 1 base and 5 bases, there was a span of 17 bases. Germline V gene lookup returns CDR1 GTSNPN and CDR2 SVGIG (reference sequence). CDR3: CAWSGGAPVGETQYF. The CDR3 DNA reads as TGTGCCTGGAGTGGAGGAGCCCCAGTTGGGGAGACCCAGTACTTC. Looking up the rest from reference TRBV30 and TRBJ2-5 gives the full variable domain: SQTIHQWPATLVQPVGSPLSLECTVEGTSNPNLYWYRQAAGRGLQLLFYSVGIGQISSEVPQNLSASRPQDRQFILSSKKLLLSDSGFYLCAWSGGAPVGETQYFGPGTRLLVL.

The chain carries TRBV9 and TRBJ2-7; TRBD2 aligns across 11 bases. CDR3 length: 15 amino acids. The J segment lost 4 bases and the V segment lost 1 base, leaving 4 bases of the junction unmatched. Germline CDR1 and CDR2: SGDLS and YYNGEE. CDR3 in DNA: TGTGCCAGCAGCGTATCGGGGACTAGCGGATACGAGCAGTACTTC. Translated: CASSVSGTSGYEQYF.

This chain joins TRBV6-5 and TRBJ1-4, with 8 bases fitting TRBD1. The CDR3 is made up of 15 amino acids. With V trimmed by 5 bases and J by 6 bases, 8 bases remained unmatched. CDR1 is MNHEY, CDR2 SVGAGI, per germline. In DNA form, the CDR3 reads TGTGCCAGCAGTCTACTACAGGGGGGGGATGAAAAACTGTTTTTT. Its protein product is CASSLLQGGDEKLFF.

In this sample, this clone turned up a few times. This chain links TRBV30 with TRBJ2-1; D unresolved. V was trimmed by 5 bases and J by 10 bases, leaving 9 bases between them. This CDR3 has 10 residues. The germline V gene has CDR1 GTSNPN and CDR2 SVGIG (reference sequence). The CDR3 loop reads CAWATWEQFF. The CDR3 DNA follows: TGTGCCTGGGCGACTTGGGAGCAGTTCTTC. Full variable domain (rest looked up from reference TRBV30 and TRBJ2-1): SQTIHQWPATLVQPVGSPLSLECTVEGTSNPNLYWYRQAAGRGLQLLFYSVGIGQISSEVPQNLSASRPQDRQFILSSKKLLLSDSGFYLCAWATWEQFFGPGTRLTVL.

The sample holds one count of this clone. This rearrangement joins TRBV7-8 to TRBJ2-2, with 11 bases identical to TRBD1. V lost 5 bases and J lost 3; bases outside the gene matches: 8. Germline CDR1 reads SGHVS; CDR2 reads FQNEAQ. The CDR3 sequence is 17 residues long. CDR3 protein: CASSHYRGQGDTGELFF. The CDR3 DNA is TGTGCCAGCAGCCATTACAGGGGACAGGGGGACACCGGGGAGCTGTTTTTT.

V and J are TRBV7-2 and TRBJ2-7; 9 bases fit TRBD1. CDR1 and CDR2 (germline): SGHTA, FQGNSA. V shed 5 bases, J shed 6 bases, and the junction held 2 bases outside the gene matches. CDR3 size: 12 residues. The CDR3 here is CASSPTGGEQYF. For the CDR3, the DNA is TGTGCCAGCAGCCCGACAGGGGGCGAGCAGTACTTC.

This rearrangement joins TRBV7-9 to TRBJ2-5, with 10 bases fitting TRBD1. Germline V gives CDR1 SEHNR, CDR2 FQNEAQ (reference sequence). The trim removed 2 bases at V and 1 base at J, leaving 4 bases unmatched. The CDR3 length is 16 residues. The CDR3 DNA follows: TGTGCCAGCAGCTTAAGGGACAGGGGTTTCCAAGAGACCCAGTACTTC. This encodes CASSLRDRGFQETQYF.

The V gene is TRBV7-8, the J gene TRBJ2-3, with D perhaps matching TRBD1 (5 bases). Germline CDR1 SGHVS, CDR2 FQNEAQ. V dropped 3 bases and J dropped 4 bases, with 23 bases sitting between them. This CDR3 is built from 18 residues. In DNA form, the CDR3 reads TGTGCCAGCAGCTTCCCGGACAAAACGTCACATTTGGCAGATACGCAGTATTTT. This codes for CASSFPDKTSHLADTQYF.